This T cell receptor (beta chain) came from a study of shared clonotypes between healthy human individuals. General study results and limits: With a few donors compared, 4% to 5.5% of naive CD4 clonotypes were shared.

This clone was picked up one time. Antigen unknown. Trimming took 5 bases from V and 1 from J, leaving 9 bases between them. Germline V CDR1 and CDR2: MNHEY, SVGAGI. The CDR3 runs to 13 residues. Each cell subset's genomic DNA was divided evenly among several immunoSEQ plates. The assay was immunoSEQ multiplex PCR, and TCRdb's table has in-frame clones only and misses some. The sample has about 2 million clones; about 95% are singletons. CD45RO-negative CD8 cells positively selected for CCR7 made up the naive population, which excluded terminally differentiated effector memory CD45RA+ cells. This clonotype originated in a man between 18 and 35 years old in good health. Input material: naive CD8+ T cells sorted from blood. The chain employs TRBV6-5 and TRBJ2-7; D possibly matches TRBD1 or TRBD2 (5 bases each). Written as DNA, the CDR3 is TGTGCCAGCAGTCTCAGGGAGTCCTACGAGCAGTACTTC. It translates to CASSLRESYEQYF.